Shown below are 31 T cell receptor beta chains from a single sample sequenced in a study of shared clonotypes between healthy human individuals. Assay: immunoSEQ multiplex PCR; the TCRdb copy retains only in-frame clones and omits some. This sample has 950,000 to 1,100,000 clones, with 65% to 75% found just once. The sequenced sample was memory CD4+ T cells sorted from blood. The subset here: CD45RA-negative fraction. The receptors come from a man aged 18 to 29 in good health.

The gene calls are TRBV7-3 and TRBJ2-1, with a weak D call TRBD2 (7 bases). Germline V gene sequence: CDR1 SGHTA, CDR2 FQGTGA. This CDR3 spans 15 amino acids. V dropped 2 bases and J dropped 3 bases, with 11 bases sitting between them. Written as DNA, the CDR3 is TGTGCCAGCAGCTTAGCGGGGGCACACTACAATGAGCAGTTCTTC. It codes for CASSLAGAHYNEQFF.

This clone has just one count. This chain uses TRBV28 with TRBJ1-5; perhaps TRBD1 as D (5 bases). Germline CDR1 MDHEN, CDR2 SYDVKM. The V end lost 4 bases, the J end lost 8 bases, and 18 bases lay between the germline ends. CDR3 length equals 15 residues. CDR3 DNA: TGTGCCAGCAGTTCATTAGCCGGGACCCCAGAGCCCCAGCATTTT. Amino acids: CASSSLAGTPEPQHF.

The chain joins TRBV18 to TRBJ1-4; 7 bases match TRBD1. Per the germline V gene, CDR1 is KGHSH and CDR2 is LQKENI. The CDR3 runs to 14 residues. The J segment lost 4 bases and the V segment lost 6 bases, leaving 5 bases of the junction unmatched. Written as DNA, the CDR3 is TGTGCCAGCTCGGGACAGCAACTTAATGAAAAACTGTTTTTT. The encoded protein is CASSGQQLNEKLFF.

This clone was counted once. The chain carries TRBV7-2 and TRBJ2-1; TRBD2 matches 7 bases. Trimming cost V 0 bases and J 7 bases; bases outside gene matches: 9. Germline-derived CDR1 and CDR2 are SGHTA and FQGNSA. The CDR3 runs to 16 residues. The CDR3, as DNA: TGTGCCAGCAGCTTAGCCCCCGGGAGGATGGAGAATGAGCAGTTCTTC. This translates into CASSLAPGRMENEQFF.

This chain links TRBV11-2 with TRBJ2-7; 10 positions agree with TRBD1. After removal of 10 bases from V and 4 bases from J, the junction contained 10 bases not matched to a gene. In germline, CDR1 is SGHAT, CDR2 FQNNGV. The CDR3 is made up of 14 amino acids. CDR3 in DNA: TGTGCCACCACCGGGACAGGGGCGAATTACGAGCAGTACTTC. It translates to CATTGTGANYEQYF. The full variable domain, rest sourced from reference TRBV11-2 and TRBJ2-7, is EAGVAQSPRYKIIEKRQSVAFWCNPISGHATLYWYQQILGQGPKLLIQFQNNGVVDDSQLPKDRFSAERLKGVDSTLKIQPAKLEDSAVYLCATTGTGANYEQYFGPGTRLTVT.

The chain's CDR3 is CASSSPGLAVEQYF. CDR3 DNA: TGTGCCAGCAGCTCTCCTGGACTAGCGGTCGAGCAGTACTTC. V is TRBV11-2 and J is TRBJ2-7; 10 bases match TRBD2. Germline V lookup: CDR1 SGHAT, CDR2 FQNNGV. Losses at the gene ends were 4 bases for V and 6 bases for J; bases not matched to a gene: 6. CDR3 length: 14 residues. Based on the CDR3 plus reference TRBV11-2 and TRBJ2-7, the full variable domain is EAGVAQSPRYKIIEKRQSVAFWCNPISGHATLYWYQQILGQGPKLLIQFQNNGVVDDSQLPKDRFSAERLKGVDSTLKIQPAKLEDSAVYLCASSSPGLAVEQYFGPGTRLTVT.

This sequence joins TRBV5-1 and TRBJ2-1; 9 nucleotides line up with TRBD2. This CDR3 has 13 residues. The germline V gene has CDR1 SGHRS and CDR2 YFSETQ. V shed 4 bases, J shed 5 bases, and the junction held 1 base outside the gene matches. CDR3 region: CASSVAGDNEQFF. CDR3 DNA: TGCGCCAGCAGCGTAGCGGGGGACAATGAGCAGTTCTTC.

The chain uses TRBV25-1 and TRBJ2-7; 9 bases line up with TRBD1. The CDR3 extends over 12 amino acids. The V gene's germline CDR1 is MGHDK and CDR2 SYGVNS. Losses at the gene ends were 10 bases for V and 5 bases for J; bases not matched to a gene: 6. The CDR3 is CATSRDRDEQYF. In DNA form, the CDR3 reads TGTGCCACGTCCCGGGACAGGGACGAGCAGTACTTC.

Turning to this clone: At the DNA level, this CDR3 is encoded by other sequences in the same sample as well. The chain uses TRBV14 and TRBJ2-5; possible D gene TRBD2, 6 bases. V was trimmed by 4 bases and J by 1 base, leaving 7 bases between them. CDR1 and CDR2 (germline): SGHDN, FVKESK. This CDR3 region has 13 residues. This chain's CDR3 is CASSRGVQETQYF. CDR3 DNA sequence: TGTGCCAGCAGCCGGGGGGTCCAAGAGACCCAGTACTTC.

The V call is TRBV18, the J call TRBJ2-2; D remains unclear. Trimming cost V 2 bases and J 4 bases, with 11 bases left between them. The CDR3 loop spans 15 amino acids. Germline-derived CDR1 and CDR2 are KGHSH and LQKENI. This CDR3 reads CASSPLRVGTGELFF. The CDR3 DNA reads as TGTGCCAGCTCACCATTACGGGTGGGCACCGGGGAGCTGTTTTTT.

V is TRBV6-1 and J is TRBJ2-7, with 8 bases fitting TRBD1. Trimming at V came to 8 bases and at J to 3 bases, leaving 9 bases not matched to a gene. Looked up from germline, CDR1 is MNHNS and CDR2 is SASEGT. The CDR3 length is 14 residues. CDR3 in amino acids: CASRASGQVYEQYF. The CDR3 DNA reads as TGTGCCAGCCGGGCCTCGGGACAGGTCTACGAGCAGTACTTC.

The CDR3 spells CASSQDLDGELFF. CDR3 bases: TGTGCCAGCAGCCAAGACTTGGACGGGGAGCTGTTTTTT. The gene calls are TRBV7-2 and TRBJ2-2; D call uncertain. From germline, CDR1 is SGHTA and CDR2 FQGNSA. This CDR3 region has 13 residues. V was clipped by 5 bases and J by 7 bases, with 11 bases between them.

The chain uses TRBV5-4 and TRBJ2-7; no definite D call. The CDR3 sequence is 13 residues long. V was trimmed by 5 bases and J by 0 bases, leaving 9 bases between them. CDR1 is SGHNT and CDR2 is YYREEE in the germline V gene (reference sequence). This chain's CDR3 is CASSTGHSYEQYF. DNA for the CDR3: TGTGCCAGCAGTACCGGTCACTCCTACGAGCAGTACTTC.

This rearrangement joins TRBV5-1 to TRBJ2-3, with 9 positions matching TRBD1. Germline assignment: CDR1 SGHRS and CDR2 YFSETQ. The CDR3 covers 15 residues. V lost 0 bases to trimming and J lost 5 bases; unmatched junction nucleotides: 4. The CDR3 DNA reads as TGCGCCAGCAGCTTGGGGGACAGGGATATAGATACGCAGTATTTT. Amino acids: CASSLGDRDIDTQYF. Combining the CDR3 with reference TRBV5-1 and TRBJ2-3 gives the whole variable domain KAGVTQTPRYLIKTRGQQVTLSCSPISGHRSVSWYQQTPGQGLQFLFEYFSETQRNKGNFPGRFSGRQFSNSRSEMNVSTLELGDSALYLCASSLGDRDIDTQYFGPGTRLTVL.

J is TRBJ2-7 and V is TRBV5-1; 10 nucleotides agree with TRBD1. There are 14 residues in the CDR3. Germline V CDR1 and CDR2: SGHRS, YFSETQ. The junction had 3 bases not matched to a gene; V was cut back by 4 bases and J by 2 bases. The CDR3 bases are TGCGCCAGCAGCCAGGACAGGGGGGCCTACGAGCAGTACTTC. This encodes CASSQDRGAYEQYF.

This clone was detected a few times. This chain joins TRBV28 and TRBJ1-5; a weak D match, TRBD1 (5 bases). V lost 6 bases to trimming and J lost 9 bases, with 18 bases between them. Germline lookup yields CDR1 MDHEN and CDR2 SYDVKM. This CDR3 region has 14 residues. DNA of the CDR3: TGTGCCAGCAGATATGTGCAGGGTCAGAGGCCCCAGCATTTT. Translated: CASRYVQGQRPQHF.

This clone was counted between two and nine times. The rearrangement joins TRBV5-4 to TRBJ2-1; weak D call: TRBD2 (5 bases). Per the germline V gene, CDR1 is SGHNT and CDR2 is YYREEE (reference sequence). V lost 0 bases, J lost 6 bases, and 13 bases lay in between. This CDR3 region has 15 residues. The CDR3 sequence is CASSLVTAGVNEQFF. CDR3 nucleotide sequence: TGTGCCAGCAGCTTGGTTACTGCCGGGGTCAATGAGCAGTTCTTC.

The gene calls are TRBV10-3 and TRBJ2-7; D may be TRBD1 (6 bases). Germline V gives CDR1 ENHRY, CDR2 SYGVKD. Trimming removed 10 bases at V and 3 bases at J, with 22 bases between. The CDR3 has 15 residues. The DNA of the CDR3 is TGTGCCACCTCGTGGACAGTTATAGGGGACTACGAGCAGTACTTC. It yields the protein CATSWTVIGDYEQYF.

This chain uses TRBV6-5 with TRBJ1-2; D possibly corresponds to TRBD1 (6 bases). Germline V gives CDR1 MNHEY, CDR2 SVGAGI. Trimming shortened V by 6 bases and J by 8 bases, and 19 bases separated the two germline ends. This CDR3 region has 14 residues. CDR3 loop: CASRRGGVRGGYTF. CDR3 in DNA: TGTGCCAGCAGGCGAGGGGGAGTCCGCGGCGGCTACACCTTC.

V is TRBV10-3 and J is TRBJ1-2; 9 bases match TRBD1. Germline V gene data show CDR1 as ENHRY and CDR2 as SYGVKD. J was trimmed by 5 bases and V by 6 bases; bases with no gene match: 4. The length of the CDR3 is 13 residues. In DNA form, the CDR3 reads TGTGCCATCAGCCCGGGACAGGGTTATGGCTACACCTTC. Amino acid sequence: CAISPGQGYGYTF.

The rearrangement joins TRBV27 to TRBJ1-1; the D gene is possibly TRBD1 (5 bases). The ends were cut back, 5 bases at V and 4 bases at J, with 11 bases in the middle. Looked up from germline, CDR1 is MNHEY and CDR2 is SMNVEV (reference sequence). This CDR3 region has 13 residues. CDR3 bases: TGTGCCAGCAGTCCACGGGACTTCACTGAAGCTTTCTTT. Its translation is CASSPRDFTEAFF.

Concerning this clone itself: This may be a read error, as it is one base from a much larger clone. The identical CDR3 is also encoded by other nucleotide sequences in the sample. The V call is TRBV18, the J call TRBJ2-2; D unclear. V lost 1 base and J 4 bases, leaving 4 bases between the germline ends. The germline gives CDR1 KGHSH, CDR2 LQKENI. The CDR3 length is 13 residues. The CDR3 region has the DNA TGTGCCAGCTCACCACAGGCCACCGGGGAGCTGTTTTTT. It translates to CASSPQATGELFF.

The genes are TRBV10-3 and TRBJ1-2; maybe TRBD1 (5 bases). Trimming removed 8 bases at V and 2 bases at J, with 6 bases between. The CDR3 consists of 11 residues. The germline gives CDR1 ENHRY, CDR2 SYGVKD. The CDR3, as DNA: TGTGCCATCGGGGCCAACTATGGCTACACCTTC. Translating gives CAIGANYGYTF.

This clone showed up just once. This chain connects TRBV11-3 to TRBJ2-5, with D possibly matching TRBD2 (5 bases). Germline-derived CDR1 and CDR2 are SGHNT and YENEEA. V was shortened by 4 bases and J by 8 bases, with 14 bases between the two germline ends. The CDR3 has 13 amino acids. The CDR3 loop reads CASSSSPGSTQYF. For the CDR3, the DNA is TGTGCCAGCAGCTCATCTCCGGGGAGTACCCAGTACTTC. The full variable domain, its missing parts supplied by reference TRBV11-3 and TRBJ2-5, is EAGVVQSPRYKIIEKKQPVAFWCNPISGHNTLYWYLQNLGQGPELLIRYENEEAVDDSQLPKDRFSAERLKGVDSTLKIQPAELGDSAVYLCASSSSPGSTQYFGPGTRLLVL.

This clone was counted only a few times. This chain joins TRBV6-6 and TRBJ1-5, with 7 bases identical to TRBD1. This CDR3 spans 15 amino acids. J lost 0 bases, V lost 5 bases, and 4 bases had no gene match. The germline V gene has CDR1 MNHNY and CDR2 SVGAGI (reference sequence). Here the CDR3 reads CASSRTGSSNQPQHF. The CDR3 DNA follows: TGTGCCAGCAGTCGGACAGGATCTAGCAATCAGCCCCAGCATTTT.

This clone was observed a single time. A far larger clone differs by one base, so this is likely a read error. The rearrangement links TRBV2 to TRBJ1-1; D gene ambiguous. The CDR3 is 10 amino acids. In germline, CDR1 is SNHLY, CDR2 FYNNEI. Between the trimmed V and J ends, which lost 6 bases and 5 bases, there was a span of 4 bases. The CDR3 sequence: CASRGTEAFF. DNA of the CDR3: TGTGCCAGCAGGGGGACTGAAGCTTTCTTT.

With regard to this clone: Other DNA sequences in this specimen translate into the identical CDR3. The V call is TRBV6-1, the J call TRBJ1-6; 8 bases line up with TRBD1. CDR3 size: 15 residues. In germline, CDR1 is MNHNS, CDR2 SASEGT. The trim removed 3 bases at V and 7 bases at J, leaving 5 bases unmatched. The CDR3: CASSEGQVENSPLHF. The CDR3 coding sequence is TGTGCCAGCAGTGAGGGACAGGTTGAGAATTCACCCCTCCACTTT.

CDR3 sequence: CASSSPSQGHYGYTF. For the CDR3, the DNA is TGCGCCAGCAGCAGCCCCTCACAGGGCCACTATGGCTACACCTTC. This chain connects TRBV5-1 to TRBJ1-2; D might be TRBD1 (6 bases). V lost 4 bases to trimming and J lost 3 bases, with 16 bases between them. The CDR3 covers 15 residues. CDR1 SGHRS and CDR2 YFSETQ come from the germline V gene. Supplemented by reference TRBV5-1 and TRBJ1-2, the full variable domain reads KAGVTQTPRYLIKTRGQQVTLSCSPISGHRSVSWYQQTPGQGLQFLFEYFSETQRNKGNFPGRFSGRQFSNSRSEMNVSTLELGDSALYLCASSSPSQGHYGYTFGSGTRLTVV.

Regarding this clone: The identical CDR3 is also encoded by other nucleotide sequences in the sample. V gene TRBV10-3 combines with J gene TRBJ1-1; tentatively, D is TRBD1 (5 bases). CDR1 ENHRY and CDR2 SYGVKD come from the germline V gene. The CDR3 has 13 residues. The V gene lost 6 bases and the J gene lost 0 bases, with 8 bases spanning the gap. CDR3 DNA sequence: TGTGCCATCAGCCCGACAGTGAACACTGAAGCTTTCTTT. Amino acid sequence: CAISPTVNTEAFF.

V usage is TRBV28 and J usage is TRBJ2-5, with 8 bases that match TRBD2. The ends lost 2 bases at V and 5 bases at J; junction bases unmatched: 10. The CDR3 is 16 amino acids. Germline V CDR1 and CDR2: MDHEN, SYDVKM. CDR3 in DNA: TGTGCCAGCAGTTTAGCGGGACTAGGATCCTCGGAGACCCAGTACTTC. Amino acids: CASSLAGLGSSETQYF.

The chain is built from TRBV5-1 and TRBJ1-4; D uncertain. CDR1 and CDR2 (germline): SGHRS, YFSETQ. This CDR3 contains 15 residues. Trimming left V 0 bases short and J 7 bases short, with 13 bases between. This chain's CDR3 is CASSLGGQTIEKLFF. CDR3 bases: TGCGCCAGCAGCTTGGGCGGGCAAACCATTGAAAAACTGTTTTTT. Together with reference TRBV5-1 and TRBJ1-4, the CDR3 gives the full variable domain: KAGVTQTPRYLIKTRGQQVTLSCSPISGHRSVSWYQQTPGQGLQFLFEYFSETQRNKGNFPGRFSGRQFSNSRSEMNVSTLELGDSALYLCASSLGGQTIEKLFFGSGTQLSVL.